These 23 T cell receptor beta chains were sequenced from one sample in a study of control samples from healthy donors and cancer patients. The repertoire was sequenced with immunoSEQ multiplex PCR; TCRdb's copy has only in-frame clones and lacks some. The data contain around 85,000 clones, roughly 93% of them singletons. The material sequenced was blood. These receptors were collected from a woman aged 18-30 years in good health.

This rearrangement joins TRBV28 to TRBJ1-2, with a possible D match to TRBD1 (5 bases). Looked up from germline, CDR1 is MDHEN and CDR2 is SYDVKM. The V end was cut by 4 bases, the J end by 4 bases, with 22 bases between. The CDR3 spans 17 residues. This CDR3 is CASSSRRNSGDVYGYTF. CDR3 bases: TGTGCCAGCAGTTCAAGGAGGAACTCGGGGGACGTCTATGGCTACACCTTC.

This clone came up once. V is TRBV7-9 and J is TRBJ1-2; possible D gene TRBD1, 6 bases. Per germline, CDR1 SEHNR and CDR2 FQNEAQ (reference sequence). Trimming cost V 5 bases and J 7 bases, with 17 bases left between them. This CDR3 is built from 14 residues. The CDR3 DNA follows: TGTGCCAGCAGCATACTTGAAGGGGGAAGTGGCTACACCTTC. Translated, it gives CASSILEGGSGYTF.

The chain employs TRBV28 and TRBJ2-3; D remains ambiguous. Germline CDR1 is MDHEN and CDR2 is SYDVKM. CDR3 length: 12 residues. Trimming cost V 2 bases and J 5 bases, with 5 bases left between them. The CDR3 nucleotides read TGTGCCAGCAGTTTAATTCAAGATACGCAGTATTTT. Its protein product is CASSLIQDTQYF. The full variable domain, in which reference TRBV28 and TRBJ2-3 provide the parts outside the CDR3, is DVKVTQSSRYLVKRTGEKVFLECVQDMDHENMFWYRQDPGLGLRLIYFSYDVKMKEKGDIPEGYSVSREKKERFSLILESASTNQTSMYLCASSLIQDTQYFGPGTRLTVL.

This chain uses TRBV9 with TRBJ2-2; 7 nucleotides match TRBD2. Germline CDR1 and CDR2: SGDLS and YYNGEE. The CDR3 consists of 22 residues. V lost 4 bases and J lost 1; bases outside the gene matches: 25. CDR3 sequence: CASSSDPAGRERLLLNTGELFF. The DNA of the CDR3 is TGTGCCAGCAGCTCCGACCCTGCGGGGCGGGAGCGTTTACTGTTGAACACCGGGGAGCTGTTTTTT.

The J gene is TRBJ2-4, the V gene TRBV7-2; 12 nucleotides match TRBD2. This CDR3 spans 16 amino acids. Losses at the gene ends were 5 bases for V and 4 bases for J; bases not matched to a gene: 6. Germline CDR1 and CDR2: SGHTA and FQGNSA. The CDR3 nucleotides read TGTGCCAGCAGCATGGGGACTAGCGGGCTAAAAAACATTCAGTACTTC. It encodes CASSMGTSGLKNIQYF.

The CDR3 here is CASSDKGRGYTF. In nucleotides, the CDR3 is TGTGCCAGCAGTGATAAGGGGCGGGGCTACACCTTC. The chain has TRBV2 and TRBJ1-2; maybe TRBD1 (5 bases). V lost 3 bases, J lost 8 bases, and 10 bases lay in between. The CDR3 covers 12 residues. Germline assignment: CDR1 SNHLY and CDR2 FYNNEI.

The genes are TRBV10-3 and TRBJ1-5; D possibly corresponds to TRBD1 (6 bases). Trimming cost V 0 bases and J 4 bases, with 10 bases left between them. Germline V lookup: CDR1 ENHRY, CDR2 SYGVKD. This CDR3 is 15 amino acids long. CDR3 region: CAISESAGTNQPQHF. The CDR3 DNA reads TGTGCCATCAGTGAGTCGGCGGGGACAAATCAGCCCCAGCATTTT.

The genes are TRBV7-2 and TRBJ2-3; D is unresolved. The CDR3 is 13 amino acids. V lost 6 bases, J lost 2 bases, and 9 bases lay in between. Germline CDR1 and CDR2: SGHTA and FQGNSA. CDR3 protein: CASSESYTDTQYF. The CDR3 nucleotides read TGTGCCAGCAGTGAAAGCTACACAGATACGCAGTATTTT. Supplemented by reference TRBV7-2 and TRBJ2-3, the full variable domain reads GAGVSQSPSNKVTEKGKDVELRCDPISGHTALYWYRQSLGQGLEFLIYFQGNSAPDKSGLPSDRFSAERTGGSVSTLTIQRTQQEDSAVYLCASSESYTDTQYFGPGTRLTVL.

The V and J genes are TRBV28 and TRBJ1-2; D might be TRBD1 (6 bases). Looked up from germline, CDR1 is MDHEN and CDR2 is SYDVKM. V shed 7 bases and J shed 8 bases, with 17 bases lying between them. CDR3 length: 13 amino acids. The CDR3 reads CASNRHRDYGYTF. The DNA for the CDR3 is TGTGCCAGCAACCGTCACAGGGATTACGGCTACACCTTC.

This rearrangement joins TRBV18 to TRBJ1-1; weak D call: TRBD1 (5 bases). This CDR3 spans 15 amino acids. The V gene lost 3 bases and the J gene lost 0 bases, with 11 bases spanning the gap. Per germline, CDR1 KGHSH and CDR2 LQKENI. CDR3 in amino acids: CASSPGRSMNTEAFF. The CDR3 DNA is TGTGCCAGCTCACCGGGGCGCTCCATGAACACTGAAGCTTTCTTT.

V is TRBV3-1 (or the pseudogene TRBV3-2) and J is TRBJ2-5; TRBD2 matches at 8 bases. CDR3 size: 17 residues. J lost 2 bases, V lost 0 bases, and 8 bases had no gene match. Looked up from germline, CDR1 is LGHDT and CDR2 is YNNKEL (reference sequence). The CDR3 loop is CASSQDQREFVQETQYF. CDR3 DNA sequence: TGTGCCAGCAGCCAAGATCAGCGGGAGTTCGTGCAAGAGACCCAGTACTTC.

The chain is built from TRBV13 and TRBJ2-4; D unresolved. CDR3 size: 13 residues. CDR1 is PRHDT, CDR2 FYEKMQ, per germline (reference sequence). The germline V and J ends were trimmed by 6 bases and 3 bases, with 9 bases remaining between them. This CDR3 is CASSPYGKNIQYF. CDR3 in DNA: TGTGCCAGCAGTCCGTACGGCAAAAACATTCAGTACTTC.

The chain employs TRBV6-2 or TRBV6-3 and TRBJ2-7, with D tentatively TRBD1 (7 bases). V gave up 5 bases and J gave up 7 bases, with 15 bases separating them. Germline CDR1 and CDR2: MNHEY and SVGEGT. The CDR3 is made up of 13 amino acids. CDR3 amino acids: CASSGRGQREQYF. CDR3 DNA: TGTGCCAGCAGTGGGCGGGGACAGCGAGAGCAGTACTTC.

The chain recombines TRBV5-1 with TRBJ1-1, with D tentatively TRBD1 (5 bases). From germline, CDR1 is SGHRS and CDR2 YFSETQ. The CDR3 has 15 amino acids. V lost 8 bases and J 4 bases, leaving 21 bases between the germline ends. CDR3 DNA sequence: TGCGCCAGTCTAGGAAGGACGGTTGGGGCCACTGAAGCTTTCTTT. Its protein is CASLGRTVGATEAFF.

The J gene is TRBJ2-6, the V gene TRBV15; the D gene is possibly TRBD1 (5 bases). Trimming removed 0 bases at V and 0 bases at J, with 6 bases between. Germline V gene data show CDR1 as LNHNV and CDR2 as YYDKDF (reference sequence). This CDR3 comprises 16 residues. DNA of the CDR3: TGTGCCACCAGCAGAGAGACAGACTCTGGGGCCAACGTCCTGACTTTC. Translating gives CATSRETDSGANVLTF. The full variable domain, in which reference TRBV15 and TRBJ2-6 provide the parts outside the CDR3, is DAMVIQNPRYQVTQFGKPVTLSCSQTLNHNVMYWYQQKSSQAPKLLFHYYDKDFNNEADTPDNFQSRRPNTSFCFLDIRSPGLGDTAMYLCATSRETDSGANVLTFGAGSRLTVL.

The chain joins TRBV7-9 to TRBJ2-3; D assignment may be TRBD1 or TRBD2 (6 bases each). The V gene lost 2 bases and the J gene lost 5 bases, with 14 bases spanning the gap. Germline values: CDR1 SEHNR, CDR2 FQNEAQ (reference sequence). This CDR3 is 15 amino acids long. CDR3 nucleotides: TGTGCCAGCAGCTTATCCGGGGGCGGGAAAGATACGCAGTATTTT. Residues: CASSLSGGGKDTQYF.

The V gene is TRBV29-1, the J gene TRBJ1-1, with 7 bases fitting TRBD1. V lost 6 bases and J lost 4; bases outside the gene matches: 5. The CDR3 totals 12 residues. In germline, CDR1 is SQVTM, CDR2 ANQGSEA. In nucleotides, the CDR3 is TGCAGCGTCCGACAGGGTCGCACTGAAGCTTTCTTT. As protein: CSVRQGRTEAFF.

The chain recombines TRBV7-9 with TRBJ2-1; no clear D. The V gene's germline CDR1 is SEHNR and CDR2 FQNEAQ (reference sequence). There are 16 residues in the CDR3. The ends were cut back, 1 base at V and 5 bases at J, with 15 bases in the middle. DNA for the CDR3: TGTGCCAGCAGCTTAGTACCCACCATCAGGCACAATGAGCAGTTCTTC. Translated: CASSLVPTIRHNEQFF.

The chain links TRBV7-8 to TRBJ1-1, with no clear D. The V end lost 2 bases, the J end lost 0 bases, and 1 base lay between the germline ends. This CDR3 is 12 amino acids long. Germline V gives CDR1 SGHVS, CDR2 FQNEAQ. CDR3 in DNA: TGTGCCAGCAGCTTAATGAACACTGAAGCTTTCTTT. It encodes CASSLMNTEAFF.

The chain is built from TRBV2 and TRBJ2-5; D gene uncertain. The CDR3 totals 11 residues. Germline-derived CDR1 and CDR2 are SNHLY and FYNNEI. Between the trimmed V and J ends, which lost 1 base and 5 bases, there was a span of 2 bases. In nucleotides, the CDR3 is TGTGCCAGCAGTGAAGAGGAGACCCAGTACTTC. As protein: CASSEEETQYF.

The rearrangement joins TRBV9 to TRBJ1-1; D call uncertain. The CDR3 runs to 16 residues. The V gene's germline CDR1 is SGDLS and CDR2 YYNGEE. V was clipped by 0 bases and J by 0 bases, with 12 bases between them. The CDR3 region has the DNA TGTGCCAGCAGCGTAGGCCCCCCAAAAATGAACACTGAAGCTTTCTTT. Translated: CASSVGPPKMNTEAFF.

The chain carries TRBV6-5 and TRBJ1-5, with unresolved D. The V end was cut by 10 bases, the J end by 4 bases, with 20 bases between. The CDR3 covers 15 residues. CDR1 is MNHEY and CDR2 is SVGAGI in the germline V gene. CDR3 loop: CAISFVAETNQPQHF. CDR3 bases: TGTGCCATCTCATTTGTGGCTGAAACGAATCAGCCCCAGCATTTT.

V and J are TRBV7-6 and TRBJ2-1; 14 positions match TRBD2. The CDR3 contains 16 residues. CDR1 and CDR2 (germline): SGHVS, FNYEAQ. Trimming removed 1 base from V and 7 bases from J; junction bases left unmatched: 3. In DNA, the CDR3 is TGTGCCAGCAGCTTAGTTCGGACTAGCGGGAGGAATGAGCAGTTCTTC. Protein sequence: CASSLVRTSGRNEQFF.